This TCR beta chain derives from a study of T cells in Graves' hyperthyroidism and ophthalmopathy. Study summary: Peripheral blood samples were taken at initial diagnosis, prior to any treatment.

Amplification of TCR beta CDR3 regions used RNA as the template. HTBI primers drove first-round RT-PCR of the TCR CDR3. TCRdb called the multiplex PCR reads again in MiXCR, with one record for every CDR3 protein. This table has roughly 600,000 distinct CDR3 sequences, roughly 15% appearing once. Among ophthalmopathy patients, the Clinical Activity Score reached at least 3, the NOSPECS grade reached at least 4, and duration remained under 3 months. V shed 0 bases and J 9 bases; nucleotides not matched to a gene: 29. Germline V gene sequence: CDR1 LGHNA, CDR2 YSLEER. CDR3 size: 22 residues. This clonotype was sampled from a woman in her forties or fifties with Graves' ophthalmopathy. The J gene is TRBJ2-1, the V gene TRBV4-3, with 7 bases that match TRBD2. Input material: blood. The CDR3 bases are TGCGCCAGCAGCCAAGACTTTAGAACATTCTCAAGTGAGGGACTAAGAAAGAGTGAGCAGTTCTTC. Amino acid sequence: CASSQDFRTFSSEGLRKSEQFF.